These 24 T cell receptor beta chains were sequenced from one sample in a study of shared clonotypes between healthy human individuals. Sequencing used immunoSEQ multiplex PCR; TCRdb keeps in-frame clones, though not all of them. The repertoire has 400,000 to 600,000 clones, about 79% of them found once; the top ten carry approximately 12%. The sequencing sample was made of PBMCs. These receptor sequences come from a woman in her 40s in good health. Some clones in this sample may be carry-over from other donors' samples.

V and J are TRBV5-1 and TRBJ2-7; D unresolved. Germline lookup yields CDR1 SGHRS and CDR2 YFSETQ. CDR3 length: 9 residues. CDR3 bases: TGCGCCAGCAGCTTGGGGCAGCTAGTC. It is translated as CASSLGQLV.

This clone has only one observation. The V and J genes are TRBV28 and TRBJ1-2; 7 bases map to TRBD1. The CDR3 contains 14 residues. V trimming: 3 bases; J trimming: 3 bases; junction bases outside the gene matches: 4. Germline CDR1 is MDHEN and CDR2 is SYDVKM. DNA of the CDR3: TGTGCCAGCAGTTTGGCGGGACAGTACTATGGCTACACCTTC. It specifies CASSLAGQYYGYTF.

The J gene is TRBJ2-3, the V gene TRBV19, with D possibly called TRBD1 or TRBD2 (5 bases each). Trimming cost V 6 bases and J 1 base, with 14 bases left between them. Germline V gene lookup returns CDR1 LNHDA and CDR2 SQIVND (reference sequence). This CDR3 comprises 15 residues. DNA of the CDR3: TGTGCCAGTAGAAGGTCCGGGGACGGCACAGATACGCAGTATTTT. Its translation: CASRRSGDGTDTQYF. The complete variable domain, with remaining parts taken from reference TRBV19 and TRBJ2-3, reads DGGITQSPKYLFRKEGQNVTLSCEQNLNHDAMYWYRQDPGQGLRLIYYSQIVNDFQKGDIAEGYSVSREKKESFPLTVTSAQKNPTAFYLCASRRSGDGTDTQYFGPGTRLTVL.

The V call is TRBV11-3, the J call TRBJ1-3; 7 bases match TRBD1. After removal of 5 bases from V and 4 bases from J, the junction contained 5 bases not matched to a gene. The CDR3 is 14 amino acids. Germline V gene sequence: CDR1 SGHNT, CDR2 YENEEA. The CDR3 here is CASSEGTAGNTIYF. CDR3 nucleotides: TGTGCCAGCAGCGAAGGGACAGCAGGAAACACCATATATTTT.

V usage is TRBV6-6 and J usage is TRBJ2-7; D remains ambiguous. The ends were cut back, 4 bases at V and 4 bases at J, with 5 bases in the middle. The germline gives CDR1 MNHNY, CDR2 SVGAGI (reference sequence). The CDR3 is 11 amino acids. CDR3 nucleotides: TGTGCCAGCAGTTCAAGGTACGAGCAGTACTTC. The encoded protein is CASSSRYEQYF.

This chain uses TRBV18 with TRBJ2-2; D unclear. V lost 6 bases and J 3 bases, leaving 14 bases between the germline ends. Germline loops: CDR1 KGHSH, CDR2 LQKENI. This CDR3 is 15 amino acids long. The DNA of the CDR3 is TGTGCCAGCTCGCGAAGATTCGGTGACACCGGGGAGCTGTTTTTT. Translation gives CASSRRFGDTGELFF. Looking up the rest from reference TRBV18 and TRBJ2-2 gives the full variable domain: NAGVMQNPRHLVRRRGQEARLRCSPMKGHSHVYWYRQLPEEGLKFMVYLQKENIIDESGMPKERFSAEFPKEGPSILRIQQVVRGDSAAYFCASSRRFGDTGELFFGEGSRLTVL.

V usage is TRBV27 and J usage is TRBJ2-4; 9 nucleotides align to TRBD2. The trim removed 5 bases at V and 0 bases at J, leaving 14 bases unmatched. The CDR3 totals 19 residues. Germline V gives CDR1 MNHEY, CDR2 SMNVEV (reference sequence). The DNA of the CDR3 is TGTGCCAGCAGTCCTTTGGGCGGGAGGGCCTTACAAGCCAAAAACATTCAGTACTTC. This codes for CASSPLGGRALQAKNIQYF.

The gene calls are TRBV5-1 and TRBJ2-5, with a weak D call TRBD2 (6 bases). CDR3 length: 14 residues. Looked up from germline, CDR1 is SGHRS and CDR2 is YFSETQ. Trimming shortened V by 0 bases and J by 4 bases, and 10 bases separated the two germline ends. The CDR3 here is CASSLAGTGETQYF. The CDR3 coding sequence is TGCGCCAGCAGCTTGGCCGGGACTGGAGAGACCCAGTACTTC.

This clone is a singleton in its sample. The J gene is TRBJ2-5, the V gene TRBV7-3, with a weak D call TRBD1 (6 bases). CDR3 length: 14 residues. The V gene lost 5 bases and the J gene lost 4 bases, with 14 bases spanning the gap. Looked up from germline, CDR1 is SGHTA and CDR2 is FQGTGA. The chain's CDR3 is CASSPQGGGETQYF. In DNA, the CDR3 is TGTGCCAGCAGCCCACAGGGTGGGGGAGAGACCCAGTACTTC.

V is TRBV15 and J is TRBJ1-3; D perhaps matches TRBD1 (5 bases). Germline assignment: CDR1 LNHNV and CDR2 YYDKDF (reference sequence). The CDR3 extends over 13 amino acids. Between the trimmed V and J ends, which lost 1 base and 4 bases, there was a span of 5 bases. CDR3 DNA: TGTGCCACCAGCAGAGGACAGGGAAACACCATATATTTT. Translated, it gives CATSRGQGNTIYF.

The chain links TRBV7-9 to TRBJ2-2; the D gene is possibly TRBD1 (6 bases). Trimming took 10 bases from V and 6 from J, leaving 18 bases between them. The CDR3 runs to 14 residues. The germline V gene has CDR1 SEHNR and CDR2 FQNEAQ (reference sequence). CDR3 region: CAIQLNRDPGELFF. The DNA of the CDR3 is TGTGCCATCCAGCTTAACAGGGACCCCGGGGAGCTGTTTTTT.

The chain links TRBV7-6 to TRBJ1-4, with D perhaps matching TRBD1 (5 bases). CDR1 is SGHVS and CDR2 is FNYEAQ in the germline V gene. V gave up 6 bases and J gave up 8 bases, with 13 bases separating them. The CDR3 loop spans 13 amino acids. The CDR3 DNA follows: TGTGCCAGCAGTGCCGCTGGGGGGGAAAAACTGTTTTTT. It specifies CASSAAGGEKLFF.

This clone has more than one count but fewer than ten. The J gene is TRBJ2-1, the V gene TRBV5-1, with 13 bases identical to TRBD2. Trimming took 2 bases from V and 5 from J; bases not matched to a gene: 1. The CDR3 is 15 residues long. From germline, CDR1 is SGHRS and CDR2 YFSETQ. CDR3 region: CASSFGTSGDNEQFF. CDR3 nucleotides: TGCGCCAGCAGCTTTGGGACTAGCGGGGACAATGAGCAGTTCTTC.

The chain carries TRBV5-4 and TRBJ1-4; 8 bases are shared with TRBD1. The J segment lost 4 bases and the V segment lost 3 bases, leaving 5 bases of the junction unmatched. This CDR3 has 15 amino acids. CDR1 SGHNT and CDR2 YYREEE come from the germline V gene (reference sequence). The CDR3 spells CASSSSTGDNEKLFF. Written as DNA, the CDR3 is TGTGCCAGCAGCTCCTCGACAGGGGATAATGAAAAACTGTTTTTT.

The rearrangement joins TRBV25-1 to TRBJ1-2; TRBD1 aligns across 10 bases. The CDR3 is 12 amino acids. J was trimmed by 9 bases and V by 8 bases; bases with no gene match: 6. The germline V gene has CDR1 MGHDK and CDR2 SYGVNS. CDR3 sequence reads: CASGGQGLSYTF. The CDR3 coding sequence is TGTGCCAGCGGGGGACAGGGGTTAAGCTACACCTTC.

V is TRBV25-1 and J is TRBJ2-1, with a tentative D call TRBD1 (5 bases). CDR1 and CDR2 (germline): MGHDK, SYGVNS. With 6 bases removed from V and 0 bases from J, the gap between germline ends came to 9 bases. The CDR3 contains 14 residues. The CDR3 region has the DNA TGTGCCAGCAGAGGACATAGCTCCTACAATGAGCAGTTCTTC. Protein: CASRGHSSYNEQFF.

The chain carries TRBV5-1 and TRBJ1-1; TRBD1 is a possible D gene (5 bases). The germline V gene encodes CDR1 SGHRS and CDR2 YFSETQ. The CDR3 is made up of 14 amino acids. Deletions cut 4 bases from V and 1 base from J, with 11 bases between. CDR3 loop: CASSRDGRNTEAFF. CDR3 DNA sequence: TGCGCCAGCAGCCGGGACGGAAGGAACACTGAAGCTTTCTTT.

In this sample, this clone turned up once. The CDR3: CASSHPVTGNFRNTIYF. Here the CDR3 DNA reads TGTGCCAGCAGCCACCCCGTGACAGGGAATTTTAGAAACACCATATATTTT. V and J are TRBV28 and TRBJ1-3; 7 bases are shared with TRBD1. Trimming removed 6 bases from V and 5 bases from J; junction bases left unmatched: 16. CDR3 length: 17 residues. Looked up from germline, CDR1 is MDHEN and CDR2 is SYDVKM.

This chain connects TRBV5-1 to TRBJ2-1, with 14 positions matching TRBD2. Germline V gene data show CDR1 as SGHRS and CDR2 as YFSETQ. The CDR3 runs 17 residues. V lost 4 bases, J lost 4 bases, and 7 bases stayed unmatched. The CDR3 nucleotides read TGCGCCAGCAGCAAGGGACTAGCGGGAGCAGGGTACAATGAGCAGTTCTTC. Its translation is CASSKGLAGAGYNEQFF.

This clone occurred once. The J gene is TRBJ1-4, the V gene TRBV28; TRBD1 aligns across 9 bases. Germline-derived CDR1 and CDR2 are MDHEN and SYDVKM. V dropped 7 bases and J dropped 8; count of bases not matched to a gene: 8. The CDR3 consists of 14 residues. CDR3 loop: CASNPTGGNEKLFF. The CDR3 DNA reads TGTGCCAGCAACCCGACAGGGGGGAACGAAAAACTGTTTTTT.

The chain carries TRBV28 and TRBJ1-4, with 11 bases aligning to TRBD1. Losses at the gene ends were 5 bases for V and 8 bases for J; bases not matched to a gene: 4. This CDR3 is 14 amino acids long. Germline CDR1 reads MDHEN; CDR2 reads SYDVKM. The CDR3 nucleotides are TGTGCCAGCAGTGTGGGGACAGGGGGAGAAAAACTGTTTTTT. It is translated as CASSVGTGGEKLFF.

This clone was observed many times. V gene TRBV25-1 combines with J gene TRBJ2-2; D might be TRBD1 (6 bases). Germline V gene data show CDR1 as MGHDK and CDR2 as SYGVNS. The CDR3 has 13 amino acids. Trimming took off 7 bases at V and 4 bases at J, with 10 bases between the two ends. The chain's CDR3 is CASKRGSTGELFF. The CDR3 nucleotides are TGTGCCAGCAAAAGGGGGAGCACCGGGGAGCTGTTTTTT.

The CDR3 loop is CASSYESQTEQFF. The DNA of the CDR3 is TGTGCCAGCAGTTACGAGTCCCAGACTGAGCAGTTCTTC. The chain uses TRBV6-6 and TRBJ2-1; D ambiguous. V was clipped by 2 bases and J by 9 bases, with 11 bases between them. The length of the CDR3 is 13 residues. CDR1 and CDR2 from the germline V gene are MNHNY and SVGAGI (reference sequence).

The CDR3 is CASTPGGAGGNEQFF. The CDR3 nucleotides read TGTGCCAGCACCCCCGGGGGAGCGGGAGGCAATGAGCAGTTCTTC. The genes are TRBV28 and TRBJ2-1, with TRBD2 identical over 9 bases. Germline CDR1 MDHEN, CDR2 SYDVKM. The CDR3 length is 15 residues. V was pared by 7 bases and J by 6 bases, with 10 bases of the junction left unmatched.